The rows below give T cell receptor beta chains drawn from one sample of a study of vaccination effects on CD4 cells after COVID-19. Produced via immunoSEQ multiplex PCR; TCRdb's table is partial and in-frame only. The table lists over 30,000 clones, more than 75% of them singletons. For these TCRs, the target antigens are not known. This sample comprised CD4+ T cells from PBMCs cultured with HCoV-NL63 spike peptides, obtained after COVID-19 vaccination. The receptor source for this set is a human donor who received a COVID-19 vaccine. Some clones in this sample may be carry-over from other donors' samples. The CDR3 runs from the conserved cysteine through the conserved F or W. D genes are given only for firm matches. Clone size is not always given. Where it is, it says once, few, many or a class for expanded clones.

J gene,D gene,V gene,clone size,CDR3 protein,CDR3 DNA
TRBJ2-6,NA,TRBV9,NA,CASSVRSANVLTF,TGTGCCAGCAGCGTACGCAGTGCCAACGTCCTGACTTTC
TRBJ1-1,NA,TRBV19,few,CASSTDRNTEAFF,TGTGCCAGTAGTACCGACAGGAACACTGAAGCTTTCTTT
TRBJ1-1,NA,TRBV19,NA,CASSNPPLSTEAFF,TGTGCCAGTAGTAACCCCCCTTTGAGCACTGAAGCTTTCTTT
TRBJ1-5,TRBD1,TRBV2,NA,CASSEDRGGNQPQHF,TGTGCCAGCAGTGAAGACAGGGGTGGTAATCAGCCCCAGCATTTT
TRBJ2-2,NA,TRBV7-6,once,CASSPVGIATGELFF,TGTGCCAGCAGCCCCGTGGGTATCGCCACCGGGGAGCTGTTTTTT
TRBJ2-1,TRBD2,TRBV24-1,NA,CATSETLAGNWNEQFF,TGTGCCACCAGTGAAACACTAGCGGGAAATTGGAATGAGCAGTTCTTC
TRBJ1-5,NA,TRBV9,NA,CASRDENNQPQHF,TGTGCCAGCAGGGATGAGAACAATCAGCCCCAGCATTTT
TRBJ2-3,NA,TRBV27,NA,CASSPGVKADTQYF,TGTGCCAGCAGTCCAGGGGTAAAGGCAGATACGCAGTATTTT
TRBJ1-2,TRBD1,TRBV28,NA,CASTDGRQGGYGYTF,TGTGCCAGCACCGACGGACGACAGGGTGGCTATGGCTACACCTTC
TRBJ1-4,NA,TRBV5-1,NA,CASSLAGTRGEKLFF,TGCGCCAGCAGCTTGGCGGGGACCCGGGGAGAAAAACTGTTTTTT
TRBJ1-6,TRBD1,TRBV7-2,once,CASSRGTGTYNSPLHF,TGTGCCAGCAGCCGGGGGACAGGGACTTATAATTCACCCCTCCACTTT
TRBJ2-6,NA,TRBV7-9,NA,CASSLMGGHSGSGANVLTF,TGTGCCAGCAGCTTAATGGGGGGGCATTCCGGCTCTGGGGCCAACGTCCTGACTTTC
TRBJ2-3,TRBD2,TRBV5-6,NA,CASSFRSSGTDTQYF,TGTGCCAGCAGCTTTCGCTCTAGCGGAACAGATACGCAGTATTTT
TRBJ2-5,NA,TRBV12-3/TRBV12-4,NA,CASGKQGQETQYF,TGTGCCAGCGGAAAACAGGGTCAAGAGACCCAGTACTTC
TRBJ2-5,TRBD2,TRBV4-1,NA,CASSRQGLAGGQETQYF,TGCGCCAGCAGCCGGCAGGGACTAGCGGGGGGGCAAGAGACCCAGTACTTC
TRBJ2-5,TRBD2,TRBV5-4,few,CASSFSSGGAKETQYF,TGTGCCAGCAGCTTTTCTAGCGGGGGGGCCAAAGAGACCCAGTACTTC
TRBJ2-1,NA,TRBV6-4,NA,CASSDSGGEPYNEQFF,TGTGCCAGCAGTGACTCGGGCGGGGAACCCTACAATGAGCAGTTCTTC
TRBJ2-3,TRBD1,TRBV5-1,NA,CASIQTTGSSDTQYF,TGCGCCAGCATTCAAACGACAGGGTCATCAGATACGCAGTATTTT